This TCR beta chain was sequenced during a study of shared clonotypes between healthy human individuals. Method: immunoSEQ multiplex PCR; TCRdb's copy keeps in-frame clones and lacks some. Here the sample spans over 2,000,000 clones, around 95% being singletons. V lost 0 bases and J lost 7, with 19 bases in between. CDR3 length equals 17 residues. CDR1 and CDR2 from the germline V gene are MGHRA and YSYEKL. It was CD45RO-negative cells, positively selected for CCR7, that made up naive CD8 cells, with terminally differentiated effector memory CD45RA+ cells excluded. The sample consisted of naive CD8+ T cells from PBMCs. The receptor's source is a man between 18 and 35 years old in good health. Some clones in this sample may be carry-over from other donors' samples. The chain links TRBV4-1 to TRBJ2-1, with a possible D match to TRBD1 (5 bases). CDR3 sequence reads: CASSQDLRLQARNEQFF. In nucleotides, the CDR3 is TGCGCCAGCAGCCAAGATTTACGTTTACAGGCTAGGAATGAGCAGTTCTTC.